This T cell receptor beta chain is from a study of shared clonotypes between healthy human individuals. Findings and caveats of the study: Larger estimated richness was generally recorded for naive subsets relative to memory subsets. A handful of donors had around 5% of their naive CD4 clonotypes in common.

This CDR3 comprises 13 residues. J gave up 7 bases and V 3 bases, and 5 bases lay outside the gene matches. Germline V gene lookup returns CDR1 SGHRS and CDR2 YFSETQ. Profiled with immunoSEQ multiplex PCR; TCRdb holds only in-frame clones, not every one. This sample carries some 2.3 million clones, 85% to 95% of them seen once, and the ten largest clones take approximately 0.4%. On this clone: Its antigen remains unidentified.

V and J are TRBV5-1 and TRBJ1-2; 8 bases are shared with TRBD1. The source material was naive CD4+ T cells from PBMCs. Indicated subset: CD45RA+ positively selected. This clonotype was sampled from a young man in good health. Some clones in this sample may be carry-over from other donors' samples. The CDR3 DNA sequence: TGCGCCAGCAGCTACGACAGGGGCCGTGGCTACACCTTC. Its translation: CASSYDRGRGYTF.